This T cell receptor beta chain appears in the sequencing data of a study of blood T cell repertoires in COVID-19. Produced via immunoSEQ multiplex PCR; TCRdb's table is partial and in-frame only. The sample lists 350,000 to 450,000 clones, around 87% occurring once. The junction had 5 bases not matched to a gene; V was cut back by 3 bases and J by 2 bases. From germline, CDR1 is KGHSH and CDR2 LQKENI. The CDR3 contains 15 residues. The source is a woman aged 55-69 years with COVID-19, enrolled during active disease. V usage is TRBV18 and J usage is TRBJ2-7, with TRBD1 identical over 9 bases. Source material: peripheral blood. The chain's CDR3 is CASSPRTGAAYEQYF. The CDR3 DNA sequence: TGTGCCAGCTCACCGAGGACAGGGGCCGCCTACGAGCAGTACTTC.